This T cell receptor beta chain was observed in a study of T cell changes during pregnancy in multiple sclerosis. Profiling relied on immunoSEQ multiplex PCR, and the TCRdb table lists in-frame clones only, not all of them. The sample has approximately 12,000 clones; roughly 90% are singletons. The CDR3 consists of 16 residues. V shed 6 bases and J 5 bases; nucleotides not matched to a gene: 11. Germline loops: CDR1 MNHEY, CDR2 SMNVEV (reference sequence). This TCR was recovered from a female donor in good health, enrolled as a control in a pregnancy study. Sequencing was performed on CD8+ T cells from peripheral blood mononuclear cells, taken after pregnancy. The chain couples TRBV27 to TRBJ2-3; TRBD1 agrees at 10 bases. CDR3 residues: CASSNPGTGAVDTQYF. For the CDR3, the DNA is TGTGCCAGCAGCAACCCCGGGACAGGGGCAGTAGATACGCAGTATTTT.